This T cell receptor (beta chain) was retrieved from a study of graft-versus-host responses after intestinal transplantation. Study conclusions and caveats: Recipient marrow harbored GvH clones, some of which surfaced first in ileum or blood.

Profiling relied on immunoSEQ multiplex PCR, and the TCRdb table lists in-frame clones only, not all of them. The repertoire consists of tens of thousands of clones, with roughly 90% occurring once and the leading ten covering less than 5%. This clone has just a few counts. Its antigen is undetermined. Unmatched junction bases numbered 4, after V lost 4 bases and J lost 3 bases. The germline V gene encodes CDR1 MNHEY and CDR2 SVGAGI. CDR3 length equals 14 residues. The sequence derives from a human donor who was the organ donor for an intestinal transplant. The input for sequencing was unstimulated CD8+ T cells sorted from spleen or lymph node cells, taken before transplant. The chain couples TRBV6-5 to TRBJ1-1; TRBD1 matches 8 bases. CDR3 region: CASSWTGYDTEAFF. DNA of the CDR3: TGTGCCAGCAGTTGGACAGGGTACGACACTGAAGCTTTCTTT.